This T cell receptor beta chain was sequenced during a study of T cells in localized non-small cell lung cancer. The CDR3 is made up of 14 amino acids. Measured with immunoSEQ multiplex PCR; TCRdb has only the in-frame clones, and not every one. The sample lists more than 15,000 clones, 80% to 90% seen once, with under 30% in the top ten. This material consisted of peripheral blood, taken before any cancer treatment. The clonotype comes from a male donor at least 60 years old with stage I lung adenocarcinoma. This chain connects TRBV21-1 to TRBJ1-1; TRBD1, as called in the table, went unchecked against the DNA. TRBV21-1 is flagged as a pseudogene. In nucleotides, the CDR3 is TGTGCCAGCAGCAAACCAACCCGACAGGATGAAGCTTTCTTT. It encodes CASSKPTRQDEAFF.